This is a list of T cell receptor beta chains from one sample in a study of blood T cells in healthy people across ages. TCRdb recomputed calls from the 5' RACE reads with MiXCR, one row per CDR3 protein. The table shows more than 1 million distinct CDR3 sequences, with 40% to 55% occurring only once. The sample was blood. The receptor source for this set is a woman aged 60 to 75 in good health. Each CDR3 is given with its conserved first and last residue. The D gene is left open where the match is weak. Clone size is stated in some rows and not others, as once, few, many or a class when expanded.

clone_size j_call v_call d_call cdr3_nt cdr3_aa
NA TRBJ2-3 TRBV6-5 TRBD2 TGTGCCAGCAGTTACACATCCGGGACTAGCGGGAGTACAGATACGCAGTATTTT CASSYTSGTSGSTDTQYF
few TRBJ2-3 TRBV27 NA TGTGCCAGCAGTTTCTTCCCTTCCACAGATACGCAGTATTTT CASSFFPSTDTQYF
NA TRBJ2-7 TRBV27 TRBD2 TGTGCCAGCAGTTTGGGGGGGACTAGCGGGAGGATGTACTTC CASSLGGTSGRMYF
NA TRBJ2-7 TRBV6-6 NA TGTGCCGTCGGGGAGAGCTCCTACGAGCAGTACTTC CAVGESSYEQYF
NA TRBJ2-3 TRBV3-1 TRBD2 TGTGCCAGCAGCCACGTAGACCGTAGCGGGAAGGTCACAGATACGCAGTATTTT CASSHVDRSGKVTDTQYF
NA TRBJ2-1 TRBV20-1 NA TGCAGTGCCTACCCCATCACTCGCTCCTACAATGAGCAGTTCTTC CSAYPITRSYNEQFF
NA TRBJ2-3 TRBV15 NA TGTGCCACCTTGAAGAGTAAGCCCACAGATACGCAGTATTTT CATLKSKPTDTQYF
few TRBJ2-3 TRBV9 NA TGTGCCAGCAGCGTAGCTGGTCTGGATACGCAGTATTTT CASSVAGLDTQYF
NA TRBJ2-7 TRBV20-1 NA TGCAGTGCTAGAGATAGGACAACTGTCTACGAGCAGTACTTC CSARDRTTVYEQYF
few TRBJ2-1 TRBV7-6 NA TGTGCCAGCAGCTTAACGTGGGAGGATTACAATGAGCAGTTCTTC CASSLTWEDYNEQFF
NA TRBJ2-1 TRBV9 NA TGTGCCAGCAGCGTAAGGGGGACCGCGTACAATGAGCAGTTCTTC CASSVRGTAYNEQFF
NA TRBJ1-2 TRBV20-1 NA TGCAGTGCAAGAGAGCAGGGGAATGGCTACACCTTC CSAREQGNGYTF
few TRBJ2-7 TRBV9 TRBD2 TGTGCCAGCAGCGTAGGGAAACCGGGACTAGATTCCTACGAGCAGTACTTC CASSVGKPGLDSYEQYF
NA TRBJ2-5 TRBV2 TRBD2 TGTGCCAGCAGAGCCGGGACTAGCGGGAGTAATGAGCAGTACTTC CASRAGTSGSNEQYF
NA TRBJ2-5 TRBV7-2 NA TGTGCCAGCAGCTTAAAGTCCTTCGAGACCCAGTACTTC CASSLKSFETQYF
NA TRBJ2-5 TRBV7-9 NA TGTGCCAGCAGCGACAGGAATGGAGAGACCCAGTACTTC CASSDRNGETQYF
NA TRBJ2-2 TRBV7-9 TRBD1 TGTGCCAGCAGCCGGAGACAGGGCACCGGGGAGCTGTTTTTT CASSRRQGTGELFF
NA TRBJ1-2 TRBV28 NA TGTGCCAGCAGTTCAGCCGCCAGGGTACGTGGCTACACCTTC CASSSAARVRGYTF
few TRBJ2-1 TRBV7-9 TRBD2 TGTGCCAGCGAAAGCGGGAGGGCCTACAATGAGCAGTTCTTC CASESGRAYNEQFF
few TRBJ2-7 TRBV6-2/TRBV6-3 TRBD1 TGTGCCAGCAGTCCGACAGGGGTTGAGAAGTACTTC CASSPTGVEKYF
NA TRBJ2-5 TRBV28 NA TGCGCCAGCACAAGTGAGGGGCGGAGGCAAGAGACCCGGTACTTC CASTSEGRRQETRYF
NA TRBJ2-1 TRBV4-2 TRBD2 TGTGCCAGCAGCCAAGGCGGGAGGGAGTTGGGGAATGAGCAGTTCTTC CASSQGGRELGNEQFF
NA TRBJ2-7 TRBV12-3/TRBV12-4 NA TGTGCCAGCAGTTCACCGGGCCTCTCCTACGAGCAGTACTTC CASSSPGLSYEQYF
NA TRBJ1-4 TRBV2 TRBD1 TGTGCCAGCAGTGAGACAGGGGTCACTAATGAAAAACTGTTTTTT CASSETGVTNEKLFF
NA TRBJ2-3 TRBV2 TRBD2 TGTGCCAGCAGTGAGGCTAGCGGGACGACAGATACGCAGTATTTT CASSEASGTTDTQYF
NA TRBJ2-7 TRBV7-9 TRBD1 TGTGCCAGCAGCCTCGACAGGGAAAGGGCCTACGAGCAGTACTTC CASSLDRERAYEQYF
NA TRBJ2-7 TRBV7-2 NA TGTGCCAGCAGCTTAGTTGGAGGTGGCAGCGGCCACGAGCAGTACTTC CASSLVGGGSGHEQYF
NA TRBJ1-2 TRBV28 NA TGTGCCAGCAGTTTCGTTCCGCTAGGACAGCGGAGGGACTATGGCTACACCTTC CASSFVPLGQRRDYGYTF
NA TRBJ2-1 TRBV12-3/TRBV12-4 TRBD2 TGTGCCAGCAGTTGGGCGGGAGGGGGCCACGTACACCTCCAGTTCTTC CASSWAGGGHVHLQFF
NA TRBJ2-7 TRBV20-1 NA TGCAGTGCTACTGACCCAGGCGGCGAGCAGTACTTC CSATDPGGEQYF
few TRBJ2-1 TRBV27 TRBD1 TGTGCCAGCAGTACTCGGGACAGGGTAAACAATGAGCAGTTCTTC CASSTRDRVNNEQFF
few TRBJ2-1 TRBV7-8 TRBD1 TGTGCCAGCAGCGCGGGACAGGGTCTAGATGAGCAGTTCTTC CASSAGQGLDEQFF
many TRBJ2-7 TRBV7-2 TRBD1 TGTGCCAGCAGCCGGACAGGGGGCGCTTACGAGCAGTACTTC CASSRTGGAYEQYF
NA TRBJ1-2 TRBV9 NA TGTGCCAGCAGCCCACTCGGTGGGGGGGTATTCGGTAGCTACACCTTC CASSPLGGGVFGSYTF
NA TRBJ2-7 TRBV20-1 TRBD2 TGCAGTGCTAGAGAAGGACTAGCGGGAGTAAACGAGCAGTACTTC CSAREGLAGVNEQYF
few TRBJ2-4 TRBV7-2 NA TGTGCCAGCAGCTATACGCCGATCCGGGCACCCGGAAGGATAGCCAAAAACATTCAGTACTTC CASSYTPIRAPGRIAKNIQYF
NA TRBJ2-2 TRBV5-5 NA TGTGCCAGCAGCGAGCCTCAGGGGACCCCGGACATCGGGGAGCTGTTTTTT CASSEPQGTPDIGELFF